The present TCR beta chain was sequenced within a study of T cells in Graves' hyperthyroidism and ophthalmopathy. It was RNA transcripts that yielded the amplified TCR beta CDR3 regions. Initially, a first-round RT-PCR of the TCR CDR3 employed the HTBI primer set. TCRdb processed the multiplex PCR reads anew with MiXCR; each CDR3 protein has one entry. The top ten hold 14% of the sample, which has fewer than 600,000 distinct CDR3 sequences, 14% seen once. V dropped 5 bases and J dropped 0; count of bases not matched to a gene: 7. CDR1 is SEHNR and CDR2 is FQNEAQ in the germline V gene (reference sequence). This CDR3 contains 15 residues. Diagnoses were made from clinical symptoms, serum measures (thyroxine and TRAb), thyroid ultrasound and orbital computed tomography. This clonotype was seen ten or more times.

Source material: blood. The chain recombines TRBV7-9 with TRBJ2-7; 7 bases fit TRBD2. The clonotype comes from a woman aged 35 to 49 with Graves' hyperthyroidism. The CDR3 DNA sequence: TGTGCCAGCAGCCCCGGGGGGTCGAGCTCCTACGAGCAGTACTTC. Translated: CASSPGGSSSYEQYF.